The 15 T cell receptor beta chains given below trace back to one sample, sequenced in a study of B cell selection in AIRE deficiency. The sorted conventional CD4 T cells were gated as CD4+CD127+. Measured with immunoSEQ multiplex PCR; TCRdb has only the in-frame clones, and not every one. The sample includes some 24,000 clones, about 96% of them seen just once. The sequenced sample consisted of conventional CD4+ T cells sorted from PBMCs. All receptors come from a human donor with AIRE deficiency.

The chain links TRBV28 to TRBJ1-5; D uncertain. This CDR3 comprises 13 residues. The germline gives CDR1 MDHEN, CDR2 SYDVKM. Trimming left V 3 bases short and J 6 bases short, with 9 bases between. The CDR3 loop reads CASSLTPPQPQHF. The CDR3 bases are TGTGCCAGCAGTTTGACTCCCCCTCAGCCCCAGCATTTT. Supplemented by reference TRBV28 and TRBJ1-5, the full variable domain reads DVKVTQSSRYLVKRTGEKVFLECVQDMDHENMFWYRQDPGLGLRLIYFSYDVKMKEKGDIPEGYSVSREKKERFSLILESASTNQTSMYLCASSLTPPQPQHFGDGTRLSIL.

The gene calls are TRBV19 and TRBJ2-3, with 10 bases lining up with TRBD2. The CDR3 sequence is 14 residues long. Germline-derived CDR1 and CDR2 are LNHDA and SQIVND (reference sequence). Unmatched junction bases numbered 1, after V lost 7 bases and J lost 0 bases. CDR3 amino acids: CASKTSGSTDTQYF. The CDR3 DNA sequence: TGTGCCAGTAAGACTAGCGGGAGCACAGATACGCAGTATTTT.

This chain connects TRBV18 to TRBJ1-1; D perhaps matches TRBD1 (6 bases). V dropped 6 bases and J dropped 3 bases, with 17 bases sitting between them. CDR1 is KGHSH and CDR2 is LQKENI in the germline V gene. The CDR3 is 15 residues long. CDR3 loop: CASSLIPKGDTEAFF. CDR3 bases: TGTGCCAGCTCTCTGATTCCAAAGGGGGACACTGAAGCTTTCTTT.

This rearrangement joins TRBV2 to TRBJ2-1; 8 nucleotides match TRBD2. Germline V lookup: CDR1 SNHLY, CDR2 FYNNEI. The CDR3 spans 15 residues. With 5 bases clipped from V and 7 bases from J, the junction kept 10 bases outside the gene matches. CDR3 sequence reads: CASSPSGRIWNEQFF. The CDR3 region has the DNA TGTGCCAGCAGTCCCAGCGGGAGAATATGGAATGAGCAGTTCTTC.

The V call is TRBV7-8, the J call TRBJ2-7, with a possible D match to TRBD2 (7 bases). Trimming pared 4 bases from V and 0 bases from J, leaving 22 bases between. The germline V gene encodes CDR1 SGHVS and CDR2 FQNEAQ. This CDR3 comprises 18 residues. CDR3 nucleotide sequence: TGTGCCAGCAGCTCGACAGGATCCCGGACTAGGGGCTCCTACGAGCAGTACTTC. It is translated as CASSSTGSRTRGSYEQYF.

The genes are TRBV6-1 and TRBJ2-7; the match to TRBD1 covers 8 bases. V gave up 6 bases and J gave up 5 bases; unmatched junction bases: 9. The germline gives CDR1 MNHNS, CDR2 SASEGT. The CDR3 is made up of 14 amino acids. CDR3 DNA sequence: TGTGCCAGCAGCCCCGGACAGGGTGGGCACGAGCAGTACTTC. Translation gives CASSPGQGGHEQYF.

V and J are TRBV21-1 and TRBJ1-2. TRBV21-1 is annotated as a pseudogene. This CDR3 region has 17 residues. The CDR3 nucleotides are TGTGCCAGCAGCAAACTTGGGTATATGGGGAAAAACTATGGCTACACCTTC. It codes for CASSKLGYMGKNYGYTF.

This clone was detected once. CDR3: CASSLSPVGYTF. CDR3 DNA sequence: TGTGCCAGCAGTTTATCCCCAGTCGGCTACACCTTC. This chain joins TRBV28 and TRBJ1-2; D gene ambiguous. Germline loops: CDR1 MDHEN, CDR2 SYDVKM. With 1 base removed from V and 8 bases from J, the gap between germline ends came to 8 bases. The CDR3 sequence is 12 residues long.

This chain links TRBV9 with TRBJ2-3, with TRBD2 identical over 8 bases. Germline V gives CDR1 SGDLS, CDR2 YYNGEE. This CDR3 contains 16 residues. With V trimmed by 4 bases and J by 0 bases, 7 bases remained unmatched. CDR3 residues: CASSTRSSGSTDTQYF. CDR3 nucleotide sequence: TGTGCCAGCAGCACCCGTTCTAGCGGGAGCACAGATACGCAGTATTTT.

The gene calls are TRBV10-3 and TRBJ1-2, with D possibly TRBD1 on 6 matching bases. V lost 0 bases and J lost 2, with 13 bases in between. Germline V gene data show CDR1 as ENHRY and CDR2 as SYGVKD. The CDR3 is 16 amino acids. DNA of the CDR3: TGTGCCATCAGTGAGTCGGCAGGGGAGGTCAACTATGGCTACACCTTC. Translating it yields CAISESAGEVNYGYTF.

The rearrangement uses TRBV7-3 and TRBJ2-2; TRBD2 agrees at 13 bases. V dropped 4 bases and J dropped 5; count of bases not matched to a gene: 7. Germline V CDR1 and CDR2: SGHTA, FQGTGA. This CDR3 spans 17 amino acids. The CDR3 DNA follows: TGTGCCAGCAGCTCTCCGGGACTAGCGGGATGGACCGGGGAGCTGTTTTTT. Amino acid sequence: CASSSPGLAGWTGELFF.

V is TRBV11-2 and J is TRBJ2-3; 7 bases fit TRBD1. V shed 5 bases, J shed 0 bases, and the junction held 14 bases outside the gene matches. Germline lookup yields CDR1 SGHAT and CDR2 FQNNGV. The CDR3 is 18 amino acids. The CDR3 reads CASSLNPGQTTSTDTQYF. For the CDR3, the DNA is TGTGCCAGCAGCCTCAATCCGGGACAGACTACTAGCACAGATACGCAGTATTTT.

The rearrangement uses TRBV6-1 and TRBJ2-2, with D unclear. The germline gives CDR1 MNHNS, CDR2 SASEGT. The V end lost 1 base, the J end lost 5 bases, and 8 bases lay between the germline ends. This CDR3 has 14 residues. The CDR3 DNA reads TGTGCCAGCAGTGAAGGGGTGGGGACCGGGGAGCTGTTTTTT. Translating gives CASSEGVGTGELFF.

The rearrangement joins TRBV7-9 to TRBJ1-1; no definite D call. The CDR3 runs 15 residues. Germline assignment: CDR1 SEHNR and CDR2 FQNEAQ (reference sequence). V gave up 1 base and J gave up 4 bases, with 13 bases separating them. The CDR3 DNA reads TGTGCCAGCAGCTTAGATGGACCCCTGGGCACTGAAGCTTTCTTT. Amino acids: CASSLDGPLGTEAFF.

The rearrangement links TRBV9 to TRBJ2-4; 9 bases line up with TRBD2. This CDR3 is built from 20 residues. CDR1 is SGDLS and CDR2 is YYNGEE in the germline V gene. Trimming at V came to 4 bases and at J to 1 base, leaving 18 bases not matched to a gene. In nucleotides, the CDR3 is TGTGCCAGCAGCCTCCCTCTGTGGCGGGAGGGCCGTGTTGCCAAAAACATTCAGTACTTC. Translating it yields CASSLPLWREGRVAKNIQYF.